Listed here are 13 T cell receptor beta chains from one sample, sequenced in a study of CD8 T cells in ankylosing spondylitis. TCRdb re-called the 5' RACE reads through MiXCR, storing one row per CDR3 protein. The table lists 130,000 or so distinct CDR3 sequences, 10% to 12% of them singletons, with roughly 4.3% in the top ten. Sample: blood, either unsorted or a sorted T cell fraction (not recorded which). The receptors derive from a female donor with ankylosing spondylitis or in good health (not recorded which).

This clonotype occurred many times. The V gene is TRBV11-2, the J gene TRBJ2-1, with 12 bases lining up with TRBD2. The J segment lost 12 bases and the V segment lost 0 bases, leaving 12 bases of the junction unmatched. The CDR3 is made up of 17 amino acids. The germline CDR1 and CDR2 sequences are SGHAT and FQNNGV. The CDR3 nucleotides read TGTGCCAGCAGCTTAGACCCTAATCCACGACTAGCGGGGGCGCAGTTCTTC. Encoded protein: CASSLDPNPRLAGAQFF.

In this sample, this clonotype turned up a few times. The chain has TRBV11-2 and TRBJ2-3; D gene ambiguous. V lost 2 bases and J lost 10, with 16 bases in between. Germline V gene sequence: CDR1 SGHAT, CDR2 FQNNGV. The CDR3 sequence is 14 residues long. CDR3 DNA: TGTGCCAGCAGCTTACGATCACCCCCGGGTGCGCAGTATTTT. Translation: CASSLRSPPGAQYF.

Worth noting for this clonotype: The junction and the germline gene differ at one end; a read error may be behind it. V usage is TRBV7-2 and J usage is TRBJ2-3; D tentatively reads TRBD1 or TRBD2 (6 bases each). The CDR3 contains 14 residues. From germline, CDR1 is SGHTA and CDR2 FQGNSA. The CDR3 DNA sequence: TGTGCCAGCAGCCTAGCGAAGGGGGGACTTACGCAGTATTTT. Protein product: CASSLAKGGLTQYF.

This clonotype was picked up many times. The genes are TRBV18 and TRBJ2-3, with D perhaps being TRBD1 or TRBD2 (5 bases each). There are 13 residues in the CDR3. Trimming took 6 bases from V and 4 from J, leaving 11 bases between them. Germline CDR1 and CDR2: KGHSH and LQKENI. CDR3 sequence reads: CASSPRGADTQYF. For the CDR3, the DNA is TGTGCCAGCTCGCCTAGGGGAGCAGATACGCAGTATTTT.

This clonotype was seen ten or more times. V and J are TRBV5-1 and TRBJ1-1; 8 bases are a match to TRBD1. With V trimmed by 4 bases and J by 6 bases, 17 bases remained unmatched. From germline, CDR1 is SGHRS and CDR2 YFSETQ. This CDR3 is built from 17 residues. The CDR3 region has the DNA TGCGCCAGCAGCCTCATCCCAGGGGGCCTGAACGGGGCTGAAGCTTTCTTT. The encoded protein is CASSLIPGGLNGAEAFF.

The V and J genes are TRBV2 and TRBJ2-7, with a possible D match to TRBD2 (6 bases). With 2 bases removed from V and 3 bases from J, the gap between germline ends came to 8 bases. This CDR3 is built from 13 residues. Per germline, CDR1 SNHLY and CDR2 FYNNEI. Here the CDR3 reads CASSEYGSYEQYF. CDR3 coding DNA: TGTGCCAGCAGTGAATACGGGAGCTACGAGCAGTACTTC.

At least ten counts were recorded for this clonotype. The rearrangement links TRBV28 to TRBJ2-1; TRBD2 matches at 16 bases. The V segment lost 4 bases and the J segment 4 bases; nucleotides outside the gene matches: 4. CDR1 is MDHEN, CDR2 SYDVKM, per germline. The CDR3 is 17 residues long. In nucleotides, the CDR3 is TGTGCCAGCAGTTCGGGACTAGCGGGGGGGCGATACAATGAGCAGTTCTTC. Its translation is CASSSGLAGGRYNEQFF.

This chain joins TRBV20-1 and TRBJ2-2; D is unresolved. Trimming removed 6 bases at V and 0 bases at J, with 17 bases between. The CDR3 runs to 16 residues. The germline CDR1 and CDR2 sequences are DFQATT and SNEGSKA (reference sequence). The CDR3 is CSATVGRLANTGELFF. The CDR3, as DNA: TGCAGTGCAACCGTTGGCCGGCTGGCGAACACCGGGGAGCTGTTTTTT.

V is TRBV5-4 and J is TRBJ2-5; D is unresolved. CDR1 is SGHNT, CDR2 YYREEE, per germline (reference sequence). Deletions cut 3 bases from V and 5 bases from J, with 8 bases between. The CDR3 consists of 12 residues. CDR3 protein: CASSYSTETQYF. The DNA for the CDR3 is TGTGCCAGCAGCTATTCCACGGAGACCCAGTACTTC.

This clonotype was found many times. The CDR3 coding sequence is TGTGCCAGCAGCTTAGTCGTTAGCGGGAACCTTTACAATGAGCAGTTCTTC. As protein: CASSLVVSGNLYNEQFF. The chain couples TRBV7-6 to TRBJ2-1; the match to TRBD2 covers 8 bases. CDR1 is SGHVS and CDR2 is FNYEAQ in the germline V gene. The V and J ends lost 1 base and 4 bases, in that order; junction bases with no gene match: 9. The CDR3 sequence is 17 residues long.

This clonotype was detected ten times or more. The chain carries TRBV9 and TRBJ2-3, with a tentative D call TRBD1 (7 bases). CDR1 is SGDLS, CDR2 YYNGEE, per germline. Trimming pared 5 bases from V and 4 bases from J, leaving 17 bases between. The CDR3 is 15 residues long. CDR3 in amino acids: CASRGGGVRADTQYF. As DNA, the CDR3 is TGTGCCAGCAGAGGAGGGGGCGTAAGGGCAGATACGCAGTATTTT. Drawing the rest from reference TRBV9 and TRBJ2-3, the complete variable domain is DSGVTQTPKHLITATGQRVTLRCSPRSGDLSVYWYQQSLDQGLQFLIQYYNGEERAKGNILERFSAQQFPDLHSELNLSSLELGDSALYFCASRGGGVRADTQYFGPGTRLTVL.

This clonotype was seen many times. This rearrangement joins TRBV7-8 to TRBJ1-6; no firm D call. The CDR3 sequence is 16 residues long. The germline V and J ends were trimmed by 0 bases and 10 bases, with 16 bases remaining between them. Germline loops: CDR1 SGHVS, CDR2 FQNEAQ. The CDR3 DNA sequence: TGTGCCAGCAGCTTAGCCCCGGGTCGGGTTTCGTCACCCCTCCACTTT. It is translated as CASSLAPGRVSSPLHF.

This clonotype occurred many times. This chain joins TRBV5-1 and TRBJ2-2; D not certain. CDR3 length: 15 residues. The germline gives CDR1 SGHRS, CDR2 YFSETQ. V shed 6 bases and J shed 1 base, with 13 bases lying between them. As DNA, the CDR3 is TGCGCCAGCACGGAGAGCAGTGGGAACACCGGGGAGCTGTTTTTT. Residues: CASTESSGNTGELFF.